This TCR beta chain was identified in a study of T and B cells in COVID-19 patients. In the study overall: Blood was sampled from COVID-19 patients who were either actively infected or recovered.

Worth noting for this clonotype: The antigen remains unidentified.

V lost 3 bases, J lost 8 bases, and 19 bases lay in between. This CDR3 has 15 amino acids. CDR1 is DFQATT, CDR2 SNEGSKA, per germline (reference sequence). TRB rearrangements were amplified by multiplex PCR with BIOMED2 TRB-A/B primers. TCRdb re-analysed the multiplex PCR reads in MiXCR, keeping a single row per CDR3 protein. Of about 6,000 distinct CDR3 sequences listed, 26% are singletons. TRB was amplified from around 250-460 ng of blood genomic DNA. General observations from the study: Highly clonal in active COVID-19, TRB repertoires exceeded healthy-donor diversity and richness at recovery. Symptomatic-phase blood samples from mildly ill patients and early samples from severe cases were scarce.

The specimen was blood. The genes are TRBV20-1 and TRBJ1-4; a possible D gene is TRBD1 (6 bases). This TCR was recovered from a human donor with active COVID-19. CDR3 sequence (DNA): TGCAGTGCTAGGCGGCCCGGCGGCAGGGGCGAAAAACTGTTTTTT. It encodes CSARRPGGRGEKLFF.